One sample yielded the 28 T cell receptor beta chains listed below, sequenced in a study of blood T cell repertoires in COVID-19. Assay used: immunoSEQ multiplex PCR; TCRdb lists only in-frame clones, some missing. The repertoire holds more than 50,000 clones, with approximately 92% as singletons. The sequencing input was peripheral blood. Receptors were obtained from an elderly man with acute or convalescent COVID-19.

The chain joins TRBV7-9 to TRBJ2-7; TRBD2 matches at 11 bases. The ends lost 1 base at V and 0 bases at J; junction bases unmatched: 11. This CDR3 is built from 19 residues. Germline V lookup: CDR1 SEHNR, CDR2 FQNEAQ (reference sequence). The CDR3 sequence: CASSLGLAGGTFSSYEQYF. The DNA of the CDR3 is TGTGCCAGCAGCTTAGGCCTAGCGGGGGGAACTTTTAGCTCCTACGAGCAGTACTTC.

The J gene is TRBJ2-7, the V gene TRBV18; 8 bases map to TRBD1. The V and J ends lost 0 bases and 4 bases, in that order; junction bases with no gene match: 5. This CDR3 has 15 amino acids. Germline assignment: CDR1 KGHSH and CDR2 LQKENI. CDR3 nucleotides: TGTGCCAGCTCACCACCGGACAGGGAAGGGTACGAGCAGTACTTC. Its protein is CASSPPDREGYEQYF. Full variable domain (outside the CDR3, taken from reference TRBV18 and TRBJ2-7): NAGVMQNPRHLVRRRGQEARLRCSPMKGHSHVYWYRQLPEEGLKFMVYLQKENIIDESGMPKERFSAEFPKEGPSILRIQQVVRGDSAAYFCASSPPDREGYEQYFGPGTRLTVT.

CDR3 DNA sequence: TGTGCCAGCAGCCGAAACCGGGACAGGGGGTTCAATGAGCAGTTCTTC. Amino acids: CASSRNRDRGFNEQFF. V is TRBV5-6 and J is TRBJ2-1, with TRBD1 matching over 11 bases. The CDR3 is 16 residues long. Losses at the gene ends were 4 bases for V and 6 bases for J; bases not matched to a gene: 9. Germline-derived CDR1 and CDR2 are SGHDT and YYEEEE.

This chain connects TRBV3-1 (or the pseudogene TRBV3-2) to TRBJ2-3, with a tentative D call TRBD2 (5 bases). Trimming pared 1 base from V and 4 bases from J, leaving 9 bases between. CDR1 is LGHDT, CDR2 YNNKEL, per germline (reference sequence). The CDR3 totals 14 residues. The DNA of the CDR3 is TGTGCCAGCAGCCAAGCGGGGAACGCAGATACGCAGTATTTT. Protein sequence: CASSQAGNADTQYF.

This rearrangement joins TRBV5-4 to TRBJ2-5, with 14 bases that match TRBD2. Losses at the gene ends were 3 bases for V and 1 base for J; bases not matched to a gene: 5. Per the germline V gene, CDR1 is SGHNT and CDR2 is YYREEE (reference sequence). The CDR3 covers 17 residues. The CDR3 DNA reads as TGTGCCAGCAGCTCGGGGGGACTAGCGGGGGTCCAAGAGACCCAGTACTTC. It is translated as CASSSGGLAGVQETQYF.

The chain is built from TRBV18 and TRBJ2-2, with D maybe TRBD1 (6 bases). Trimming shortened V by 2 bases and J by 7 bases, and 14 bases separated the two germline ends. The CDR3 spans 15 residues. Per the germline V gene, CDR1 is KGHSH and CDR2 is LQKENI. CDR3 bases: TGTGCCAGCTCACCAGGCGTGGGGGCGAACGGGGAGCTGTTTTTT. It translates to CASSPGVGANGELFF.

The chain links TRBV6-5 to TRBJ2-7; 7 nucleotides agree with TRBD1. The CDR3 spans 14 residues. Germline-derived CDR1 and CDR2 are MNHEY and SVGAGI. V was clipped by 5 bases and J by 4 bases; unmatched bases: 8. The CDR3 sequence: CASSPHNRGYEQYF. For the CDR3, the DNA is TGTGCCAGCAGTCCACATAACAGGGGATACGAGCAGTACTTC.

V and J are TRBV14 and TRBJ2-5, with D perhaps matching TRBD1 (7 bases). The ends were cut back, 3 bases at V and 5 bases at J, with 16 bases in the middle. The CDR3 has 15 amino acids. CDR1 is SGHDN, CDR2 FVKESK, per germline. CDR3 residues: CASSHRQGGRETQYF. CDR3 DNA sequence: TGTGCCAGCAGCCACCGACAGGGTGGGAGGGAGACCCAGTACTTC. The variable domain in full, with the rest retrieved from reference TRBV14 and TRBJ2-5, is EAGVTQFPSHSVIEKGQTVTLRCDPISGHDNLYWYRRVMGKEIKFLLHFVKESKQDESGMPNNRFLAERTGGTYSTLKVQPAELEDSGVYFCASSHRQGGRETQYFGPGTRLLVL.

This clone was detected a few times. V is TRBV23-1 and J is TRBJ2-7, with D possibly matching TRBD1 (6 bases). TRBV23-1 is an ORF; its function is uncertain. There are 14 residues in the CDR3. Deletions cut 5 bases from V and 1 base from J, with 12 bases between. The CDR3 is CASSVETGSYEQYF. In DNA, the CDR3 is TGCGCCAGCAGTGTGGAGACAGGATCCTACGAGCAGTACTTC.

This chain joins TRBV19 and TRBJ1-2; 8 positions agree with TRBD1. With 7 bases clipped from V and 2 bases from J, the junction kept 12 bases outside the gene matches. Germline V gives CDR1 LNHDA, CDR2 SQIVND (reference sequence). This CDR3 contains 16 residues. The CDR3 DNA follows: TGTGCCAGTACCCTTACCTGGACAGGGCAGAACTATGGCTACACCTTC. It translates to CASTLTWTGQNYGYTF.

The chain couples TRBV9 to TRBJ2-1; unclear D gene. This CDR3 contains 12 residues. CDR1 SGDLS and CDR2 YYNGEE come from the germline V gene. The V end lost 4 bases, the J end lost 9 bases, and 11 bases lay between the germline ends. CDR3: CASSPNPPEQFF. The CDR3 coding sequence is TGTGCCAGCAGCCCTAATCCGCCTGAGCAGTTCTTC.

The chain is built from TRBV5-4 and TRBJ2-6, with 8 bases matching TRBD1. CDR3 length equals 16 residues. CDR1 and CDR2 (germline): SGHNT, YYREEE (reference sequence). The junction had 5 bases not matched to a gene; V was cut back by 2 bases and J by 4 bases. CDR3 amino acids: CASSLSGGTGANVLTF. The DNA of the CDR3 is TGTGCCAGCAGCTTATCAGGGGGCACCGGGGCCAACGTCCTGACTTTC.

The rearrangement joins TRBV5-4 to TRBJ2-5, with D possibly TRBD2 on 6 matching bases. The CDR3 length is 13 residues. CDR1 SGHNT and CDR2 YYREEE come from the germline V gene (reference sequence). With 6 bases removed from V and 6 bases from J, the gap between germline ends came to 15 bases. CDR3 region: CASTPPGEKTQYF. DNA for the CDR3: TGTGCCAGCACACCTCCGGGGGAAAAGACCCAGTACTTC. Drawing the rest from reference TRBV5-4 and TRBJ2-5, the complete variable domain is ETGVTQSPTHLIKTRGQQVTLRCSSQSGHNTVSWYQQALGQGPQFIFQYYREEENGRGNFPPRFSGLQFPNYSSELNVNALELDDSALYLCASTPPGEKTQYFGPGTRLLVL.

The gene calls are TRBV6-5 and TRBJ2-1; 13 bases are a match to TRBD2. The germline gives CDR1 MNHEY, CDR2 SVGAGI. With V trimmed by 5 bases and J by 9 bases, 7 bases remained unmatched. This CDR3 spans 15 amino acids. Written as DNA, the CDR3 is TGTGCCAGCAGTCTACTAGCGGGGGGGCGTAGTGAGCAGTTCTTC. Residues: CASSLLAGGRSEQFF.

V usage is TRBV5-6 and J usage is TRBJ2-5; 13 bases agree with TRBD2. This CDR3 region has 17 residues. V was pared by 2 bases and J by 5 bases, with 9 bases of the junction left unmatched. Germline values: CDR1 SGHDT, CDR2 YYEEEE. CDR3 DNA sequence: TGTGCCAGCAGCTTCCAACTAGCGGGGGGGCCTGCGGAGACCCAGTACTTC. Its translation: CASSFQLAGGPAETQYF.

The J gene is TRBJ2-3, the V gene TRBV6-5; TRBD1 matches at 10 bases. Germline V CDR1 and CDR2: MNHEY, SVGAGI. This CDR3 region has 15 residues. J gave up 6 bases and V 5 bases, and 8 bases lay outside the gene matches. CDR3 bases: TGTGCCAGCAGTCGCCCGGGACAGGGGTTGGATACGCAGTATTTT. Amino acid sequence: CASSRPGQGLDTQYF.

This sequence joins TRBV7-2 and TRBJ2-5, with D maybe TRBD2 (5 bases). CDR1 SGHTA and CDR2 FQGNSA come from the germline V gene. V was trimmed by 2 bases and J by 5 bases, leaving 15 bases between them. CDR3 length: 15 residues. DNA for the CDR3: TGTGCCAGCAGCTTAAGCGGTCGGGTTTGGGAGACCCAGTACTTC. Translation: CASSLSGRVWETQYF.

The CDR3 region is CASSPRPGGGTDTQYF. CDR3 DNA sequence: TGCGCCAGCTCTCCCCGGCCAGGGGGCGGCACAGATACGCAGTATTTT. This chain connects TRBV5-1 to TRBJ2-3; the match to TRBD1 covers 8 bases. The trim removed 7 bases at V and 1 base at J, leaving 11 bases unmatched. In germline, CDR1 is SGHRS, CDR2 YFSETQ. This CDR3 is 16 amino acids long.

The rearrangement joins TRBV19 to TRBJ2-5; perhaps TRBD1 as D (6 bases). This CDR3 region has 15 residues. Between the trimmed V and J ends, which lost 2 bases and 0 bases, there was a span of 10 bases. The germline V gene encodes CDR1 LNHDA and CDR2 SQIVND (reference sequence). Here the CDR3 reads CASSISQGHQETQYF. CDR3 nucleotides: TGTGCCAGTAGTATATCCCAGGGGCACCAAGAGACCCAGTACTTC.

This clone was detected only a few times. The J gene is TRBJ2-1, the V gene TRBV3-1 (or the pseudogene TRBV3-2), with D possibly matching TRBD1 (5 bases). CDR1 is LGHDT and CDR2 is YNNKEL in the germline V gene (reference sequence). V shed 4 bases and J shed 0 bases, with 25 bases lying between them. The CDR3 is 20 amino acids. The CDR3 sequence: CASSPRPRAGPLSSYNEQFF. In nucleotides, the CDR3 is TGTGCCAGCAGCCCACGACCCCGCGCAGGGCCACTCAGCTCCTACAATGAGCAGTTCTTC.

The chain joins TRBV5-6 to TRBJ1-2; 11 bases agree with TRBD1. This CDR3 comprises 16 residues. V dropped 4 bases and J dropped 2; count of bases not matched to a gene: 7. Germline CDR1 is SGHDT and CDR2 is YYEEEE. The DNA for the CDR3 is TGTGCCAGCAGCGCAACCGGGACAGGGGGGAACTATGGCTACACCTTC. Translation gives CASSATGTGGNYGYTF.

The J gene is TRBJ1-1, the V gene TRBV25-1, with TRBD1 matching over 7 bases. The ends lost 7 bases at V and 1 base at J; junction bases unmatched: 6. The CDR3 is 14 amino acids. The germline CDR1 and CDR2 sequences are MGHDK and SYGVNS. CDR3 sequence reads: CASIPNRGNTEAFF. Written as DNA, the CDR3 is TGTGCCAGCATCCCTAACAGGGGGAACACTGAAGCTTTCTTT.

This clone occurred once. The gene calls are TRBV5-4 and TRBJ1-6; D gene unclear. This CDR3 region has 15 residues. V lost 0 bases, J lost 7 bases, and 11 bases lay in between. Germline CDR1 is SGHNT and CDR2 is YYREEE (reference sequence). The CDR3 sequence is CASSLVPDQNSPLHF. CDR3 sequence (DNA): TGTGCCAGCAGCTTGGTCCCAGATCAAAATTCACCCCTCCACTTT.

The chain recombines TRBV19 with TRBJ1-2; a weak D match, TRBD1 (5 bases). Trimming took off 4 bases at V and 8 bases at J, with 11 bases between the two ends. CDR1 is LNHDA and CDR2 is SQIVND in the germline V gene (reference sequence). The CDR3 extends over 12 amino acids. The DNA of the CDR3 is TGTGCCAGTAGTACAGGGTGGGAAGGCTACACCTTC. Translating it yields CASSTGWEGYTF.

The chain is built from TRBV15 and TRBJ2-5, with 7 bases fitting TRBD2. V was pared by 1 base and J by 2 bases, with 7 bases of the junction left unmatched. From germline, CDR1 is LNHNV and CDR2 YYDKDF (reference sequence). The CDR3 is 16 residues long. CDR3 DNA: TGTGCCACCAGCAGAGTAGCGGCTAGCGGTCAAGAGACCCAGTACTTC. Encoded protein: CATSRVAASGQETQYF.

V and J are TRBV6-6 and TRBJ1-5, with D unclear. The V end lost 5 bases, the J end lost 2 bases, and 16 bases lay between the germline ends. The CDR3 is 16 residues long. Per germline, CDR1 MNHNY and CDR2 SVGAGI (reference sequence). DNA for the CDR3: TGTGCCAGCAGTCGGACTACGGGGTTGGGCAATCAGCCCCAGCATTTT. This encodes CASSRTTGLGNQPQHF.

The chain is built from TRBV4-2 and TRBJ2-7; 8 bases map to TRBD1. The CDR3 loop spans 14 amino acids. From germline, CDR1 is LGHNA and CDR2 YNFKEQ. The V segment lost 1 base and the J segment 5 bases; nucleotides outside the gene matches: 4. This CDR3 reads CASSQADRAHEQYF. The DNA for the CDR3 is TGTGCCAGCAGCCAAGCGGACAGGGCTCACGAGCAGTACTTC.

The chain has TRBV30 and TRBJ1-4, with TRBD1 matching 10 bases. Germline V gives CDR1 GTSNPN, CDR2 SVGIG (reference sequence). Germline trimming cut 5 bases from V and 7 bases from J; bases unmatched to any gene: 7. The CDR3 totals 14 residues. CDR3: CAWLDRGRSEKLFF. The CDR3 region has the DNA TGTGCCTGGCTAGACAGGGGGCGTAGTGAAAAACTGTTTTTT.